Listed below are T cell receptor beta chains from one sample, sequenced in a study of T cells in tuberculosis. The method was immunoSEQ multiplex PCR; TCRdb's version includes in-frame clones alone and lacks a portion of them. The sample shows 88,000 or so clones, approximately 91% of them seen only once. Material for sequencing was CD1b-GMM tetramer-negative cells sorted from PBMCs. Receptors were obtained from an adult woman with latent tuberculosis. The CDR3 runs from the conserved cysteine through the conserved F or W. The order of the fields is J gene, V gene, D gene, CDR3 protein. A D gene is named only where the DNA matches it firmly.

j_gene: TRBJ2-1; v_gene: TRBV7-9; d_gene: TRBD1; CDR3aa: CASSLGRGTGSHNEQFF
j_gene: TRBJ2-1; v_gene: TRBV7-2; d_gene: TRBD2; CDR3aa: CASWGGIYNEQFF
j_gene: TRBJ2-3; v_gene: TRBV5-1; d_gene: TRBD2; CDR3aa: CASSRTSAADTQYF
j_gene: TRBJ1-6; v_gene: TRBV10-3; d_gene: TRBD1; CDR3aa: CAIGGGRSPNSPLHF
j_gene: TRBJ2-1; v_gene: TRBV6-4; d_gene: NA; CDR3aa: CASSSSQGSYNEQFF
j_gene: TRBJ2-2; v_gene: TRBV4-2; d_gene: NA; CDR3aa: CASSQDQTTTGELFF
j_gene: TRBJ1-1; v_gene: TRBV14; d_gene: NA; CDR3aa: CASSTHGWRTNPEAFF
j_gene: TRBJ1-2; v_gene: TRBV19; d_gene: NA; CDR3aa: CASRAGQKIYGYTF
j_gene: TRBJ2-3; v_gene: TRBV6-6; d_gene: NA; CDR3aa: CASSYSGGQFTDTQYF
j_gene: TRBJ1-2; v_gene: TRBV9; d_gene: NA; CDR3aa: CASSVGRGGYGYTF
j_gene: TRBJ1-2; v_gene: TRBV28; d_gene: TRBD1; CDR3aa: CASRPADREYGYTF
j_gene: TRBJ1-6; v_gene: TRBV9; d_gene: NA; CDR3aa: CASSVSTSSYNSPLHF
j_gene: TRBJ1-1; v_gene: TRBV7-8; d_gene: NA; CDR3aa: CATAGVVFSEAFF
j_gene: TRBJ1-1; v_gene: TRBV11-3; d_gene: NA; CDR3aa: CASSLEWQGLAHAFF
j_gene: TRBJ1-1; v_gene: TRBV7-2; d_gene: NA; CDR3aa: CASSLAGVYLNTEAFF
j_gene: TRBJ1-1; v_gene: TRBV28; d_gene: NA; CDR3aa: CASSLPGGLVNAEAFF
j_gene: TRBJ2-7; v_gene: TRBV5-4; d_gene: NA; CDR3aa: CASSLDITYEQYF
j_gene: TRBJ1-5; v_gene: TRBV6-6; d_gene: NA; CDR3aa: CASLGASNQPQHF
j_gene: TRBJ1-1; v_gene: TRBV5-1; d_gene: NA; CDR3aa: CASTSGMNTEAFF
j_gene: TRBJ1-2; v_gene: TRBV25-1; d_gene: NA; CDR3aa: CASSDRHAAYGYTF
j_gene: TRBJ1-4; v_gene: TRBV6-5; d_gene: NA; CDR3aa: CASSYWGQGNEKLFF
j_gene: TRBJ1-2; v_gene: TRBV20-1; d_gene: TRBD1; CDR3aa: CSAQGVRGYTF
j_gene: TRBJ2-5; v_gene: TRBV29-1; d_gene: TRBD1; CDR3aa: CSVLDRQETQYF
j_gene: TRBJ2-1; v_gene: TRBV30; d_gene: TRBD2; CDR3aa: CACKAGGPVGINEQFF
j_gene: TRBJ2-3; v_gene: TRBV5-6; d_gene: TRBD2; CDR3aa: CASSLRGGGTLSTDTQYF
j_gene: TRBJ2-1; v_gene: TRBV4-3; d_gene: TRBD1; CDR3aa: CASSQGTGQNEQFF
j_gene: TRBJ2-1; v_gene: TRBV11-3; d_gene: TRBD1; CDR3aa: CASSFGTDSYNEQFF
j_gene: TRBJ1-4; v_gene: TRBV9; d_gene: NA; CDR3aa: CASSVAGATNEKLFF
j_gene: TRBJ2-7; v_gene: TRBV7-2; d_gene: NA; CDR3aa: CASRLGASYEQYF
j_gene: TRBJ2-5; v_gene: TRBV10-1; d_gene: TRBD2; CDR3aa: CASRPGAGGFETQYF
j_gene: TRBJ1-2; v_gene: TRBV9; d_gene: NA; CDR3aa: CASSVAAQSYGYTF
j_gene: TRBJ2-2; v_gene: TRBV7-2; d_gene: NA; CDR3aa: CASSLRTENTGELFF
j_gene: TRBJ2-1; v_gene: TRBV4-3; d_gene: TRBD1; CDR3aa: CASSPGQGWDEQFF
j_gene: TRBJ2-3; v_gene: TRBV4-2; d_gene: TRBD1; CDR3aa: CASSQVTGGADTQYF
j_gene: TRBJ2-5; v_gene: TRBV5-4; d_gene: NA; CDR3aa: CASSLWQGSQYF
j_gene: TRBJ1-1; v_gene: TRBV15; d_gene: TRBD1; CDR3aa: CATSRSTGGRGTEAFF
j_gene: TRBJ1-1; v_gene: TRBV6-5; d_gene: TRBD1; CDR3aa: CASSTGTGNTEAFF
j_gene: TRBJ2-7; v_gene: TRBV7-8; d_gene: NA; CDR3aa: CASSAGGNYEQYF
j_gene: TRBJ2-5; v_gene: TRBV6-1; d_gene: NA; CDR3aa: CASSEAPTGVETQYF
j_gene: TRBJ2-1; v_gene: TRBV11-2; d_gene: NA; CDR3aa: CASSSIRVKIYNEQFF
j_gene: TRBJ1-1; v_gene: TRBV6-5; d_gene: NA; CDR3aa: CASSWVRGTEAFF
j_gene: TRBJ1-2; v_gene: TRBV7-9; d_gene: TRBD1; CDR3aa: CASSSGTVLNYGYTF
j_gene: TRBJ1-1; v_gene: TRBV27; d_gene: NA; CDR3aa: CASSLIGSFREVAFF
j_gene: TRBJ1-1; v_gene: TRBV6-5; d_gene: NA; CDR3aa: CASSLQSNTEAFF
j_gene: TRBJ1-2; v_gene: TRBV7-8; d_gene: NA; CDR3aa: CASSLDRGKGGYTF
j_gene: TRBJ2-2; v_gene: TRBV5-4; d_gene: TRBD1; CDR3aa: CASSTMDRGRNTGELFF
j_gene: TRBJ1-6; v_gene: TRBV2; d_gene: NA; CDR3aa: CASTRTEGSPLHF
j_gene: TRBJ2-1; v_gene: TRBV5-4; d_gene: NA; CDR3aa: CASSPRQSPYNEQFF
j_gene: TRBJ2-2; v_gene: TRBV7-2; d_gene: TRBD1; CDR3aa: CASSRDRGPGELFF
j_gene: TRBJ1-3; v_gene: TRBV6-1; d_gene: TRBD1; CDR3aa: CASSESGQGRIRGNTIYF
j_gene: TRBJ2-7; v_gene: TRBV6-5; d_gene: TRBD2; CDR3aa: CASSYLPGGGYEQYF
j_gene: TRBJ2-3; v_gene: TRBV11-2; d_gene: TRBD1; CDR3aa: CASSRFGTGGGTDTQYF
j_gene: TRBJ2-1; v_gene: TRBV29-1; d_gene: NA; CDR3aa: CGVVPRGAHNEQFF
j_gene: TRBJ1-4; v_gene: TRBV9; d_gene: NA; CDR3aa: CASSVEGRAGEKLFF
j_gene: TRBJ2-4; v_gene: TRBV5-1; d_gene: TRBD1; CDR3aa: CASSLRWADRDIQYF
j_gene: TRBJ1-2; v_gene: TRBV5-1; d_gene: NA; CDR3aa: CASSLGQSNYGYTF
j_gene: TRBJ1-1; v_gene: TRBV7-9; d_gene: TRBD1; CDR3aa: CASSWDRGGTEAFF
j_gene: TRBJ1-2; v_gene: TRBV7-2; d_gene: TRBD1; CDR3aa: CASSPRGQGRGDNYGYTF
j_gene: TRBJ2-7; v_gene: TRBV19; d_gene: NA; CDR3aa: CASGSDSENEQYF